This T cell receptor beta chain comes out of a study of cytomegalovirus exposure and HLA in healthy donors. Study-level information: Most genotyped donors, 75% to 85% of 300 to 400, had Caucasian-associated genetic ancestry. Study findings and constraints: A later analysis linked a missense variant in DCLRE1C to the trimming of TCR beta V and J genes. It was reported in a later analysis that an Asian-associated ancestry cluster showed fewer N-insertions than the 666-donor mean.

Turning to this clone: Its target is unknown.

60 Vbeta and 13 Jbeta primers were used in PCR. The method was immunoSEQ multiplex PCR; TCRdb's version includes in-frame clones alone and lacks a portion of them. The data show over 100,000 clones, and the top ten clones hold approximately 1.8%. The CDR3 has 13 amino acids. Trimming left V 6 bases short and J 3 bases short, with 8 bases between. CDR1 is MDHEN and CDR2 is SYDVKM in the germline V gene. This clonotype was obtained from a man between 18 and 29 years old in good health and CMV-seronegative. V is TRBV28 and J is TRBJ1-4; D might be TRBD1 (5 bases). The sequencing input was PBMCs. The chain's CDR3 is CASRGGPNEKLFF. DNA of the CDR3: TGTGCCAGCAGGGGGGGACCTAATGAAAAACTGTTTTTT.